This T cell receptor (beta chain) appears in the sequencing data of a study of response to subunit inactivated influenza vaccine. Unmatched junction bases numbered 7, after V lost 2 bases and J lost 3 bases. The CDR3 is 16 residues long. Germline V gene lookup returns CDR1 MNHEY and CDR2 SVGAGI. As regards this clonotype: Antigen specificity is unknown.

TCRdb reanalysed the RT-PCR reads using MiXCR and keeps one entry per CDR3 protein. In the table there are under 800,000 distinct CDR3 sequences, approximately 15% of which are singletons. General study results and limits: T cells newly recruited by each seasonal influenza vaccination are few, the authors suggested.

This specimen was PBMCs from blood, taken 14 to 15 days before vaccination. The chain employs TRBV6-5 and TRBJ2-7; 10 nucleotides align to TRBD2. The sequence was obtained from a man aged 50-59 years who received an inactivated influenza vaccine. The CDR3 spells CASSYDAASGSYEQYF. Written as DNA, the CDR3 is TGTGCCAGCAGTTACGATGCGGCTAGCGGGAGCTACGAGCAGTACTTC.